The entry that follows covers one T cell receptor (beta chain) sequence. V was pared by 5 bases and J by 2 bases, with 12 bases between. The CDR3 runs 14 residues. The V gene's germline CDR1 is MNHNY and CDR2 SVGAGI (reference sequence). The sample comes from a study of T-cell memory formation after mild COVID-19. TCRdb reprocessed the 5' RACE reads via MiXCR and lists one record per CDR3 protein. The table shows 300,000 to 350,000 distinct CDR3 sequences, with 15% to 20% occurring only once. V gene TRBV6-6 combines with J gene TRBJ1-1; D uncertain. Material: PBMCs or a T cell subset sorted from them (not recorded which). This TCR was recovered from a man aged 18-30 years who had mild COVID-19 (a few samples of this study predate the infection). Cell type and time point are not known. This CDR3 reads CASSADYPNTEAFF. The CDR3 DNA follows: TGTGCCAGCAGTGCGGACTACCCAAACACTGAAGCTTTCTTT.